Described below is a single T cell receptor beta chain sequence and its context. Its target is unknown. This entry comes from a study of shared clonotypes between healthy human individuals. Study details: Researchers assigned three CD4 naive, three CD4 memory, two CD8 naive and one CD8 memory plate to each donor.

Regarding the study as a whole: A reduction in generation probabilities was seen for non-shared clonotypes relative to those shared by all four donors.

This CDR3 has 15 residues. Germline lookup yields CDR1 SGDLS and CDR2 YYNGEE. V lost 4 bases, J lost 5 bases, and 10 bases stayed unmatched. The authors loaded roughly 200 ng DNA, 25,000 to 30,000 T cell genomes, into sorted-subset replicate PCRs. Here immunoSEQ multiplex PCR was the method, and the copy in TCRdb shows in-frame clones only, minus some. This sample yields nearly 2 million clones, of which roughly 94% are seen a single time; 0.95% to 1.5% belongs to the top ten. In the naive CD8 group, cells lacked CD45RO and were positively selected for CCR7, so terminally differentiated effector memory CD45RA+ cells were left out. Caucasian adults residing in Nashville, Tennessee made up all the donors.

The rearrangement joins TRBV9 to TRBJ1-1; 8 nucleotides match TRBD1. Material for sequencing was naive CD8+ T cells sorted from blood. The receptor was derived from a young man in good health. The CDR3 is CASSSSGGAVTEAFF. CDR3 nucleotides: TGTGCCAGCAGCTCATCAGGGGGCGCGGTGACTGAAGCTTTCTTT.